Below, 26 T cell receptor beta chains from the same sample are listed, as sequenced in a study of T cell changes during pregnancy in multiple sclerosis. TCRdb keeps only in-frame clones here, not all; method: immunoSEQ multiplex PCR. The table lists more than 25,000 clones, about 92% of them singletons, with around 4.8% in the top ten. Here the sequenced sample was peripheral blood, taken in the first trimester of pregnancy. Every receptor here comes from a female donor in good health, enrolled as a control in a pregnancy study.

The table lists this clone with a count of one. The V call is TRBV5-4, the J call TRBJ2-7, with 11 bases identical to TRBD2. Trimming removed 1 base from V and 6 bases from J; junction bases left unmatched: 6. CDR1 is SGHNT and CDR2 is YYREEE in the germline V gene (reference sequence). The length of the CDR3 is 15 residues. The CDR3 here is CASSLRLAGRLEQYF. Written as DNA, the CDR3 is TGTGCCAGCAGCTTGCGACTAGCGGGACGCCTCGAGCAGTACTTC.

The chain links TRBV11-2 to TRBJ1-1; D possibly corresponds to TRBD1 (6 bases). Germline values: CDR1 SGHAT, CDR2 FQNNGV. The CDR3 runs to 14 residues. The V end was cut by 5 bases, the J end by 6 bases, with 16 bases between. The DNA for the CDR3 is TGTGCCAGCAGCGTGATACAGGGCCCCCCTGAAGCTTTCTTT. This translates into CASSVIQGPPEAFF. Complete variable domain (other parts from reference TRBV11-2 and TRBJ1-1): EAGVAQSPRYKIIEKRQSVAFWCNPISGHATLYWYQQILGQGPKLLIQFQNNGVVDDSQLPKDRFSAERLKGVDSTLKIQPAKLEDSAVYLCASSVIQGPPEAFFGQGTRLTVV.

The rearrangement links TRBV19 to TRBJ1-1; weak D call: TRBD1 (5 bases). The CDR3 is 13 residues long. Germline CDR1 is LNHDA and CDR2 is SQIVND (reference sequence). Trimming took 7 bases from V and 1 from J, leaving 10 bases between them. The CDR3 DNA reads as TGTGCCAGTAATCAGGGCCCGAACACTGAAGCTTTCTTT. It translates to CASNQGPNTEAFF.

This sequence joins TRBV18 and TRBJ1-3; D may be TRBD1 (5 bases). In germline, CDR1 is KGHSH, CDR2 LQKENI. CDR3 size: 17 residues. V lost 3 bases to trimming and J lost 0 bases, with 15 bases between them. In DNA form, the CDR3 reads TGTGCCAGCTCACCGCGGCAGGGAGGCCTCTCTGGAAACACCATATATTTT. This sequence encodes CASSPRQGGLSGNTIYF.

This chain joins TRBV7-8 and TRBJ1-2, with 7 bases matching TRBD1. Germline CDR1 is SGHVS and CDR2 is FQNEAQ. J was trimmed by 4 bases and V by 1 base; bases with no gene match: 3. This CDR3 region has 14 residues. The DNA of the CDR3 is TGTGCCAGCAGCTTAGATGCAGGGGGCTATGGCTACACCTTC. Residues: CASSLDAGGYGYTF.

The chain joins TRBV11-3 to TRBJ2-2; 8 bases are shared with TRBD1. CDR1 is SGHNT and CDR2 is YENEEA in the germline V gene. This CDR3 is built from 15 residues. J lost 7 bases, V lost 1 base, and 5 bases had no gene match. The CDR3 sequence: CASSLAGQGIGELFF. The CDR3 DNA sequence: TGTGCCAGCAGCTTAGCCGGACAGGGTATCGGGGAGCTGTTTTTT. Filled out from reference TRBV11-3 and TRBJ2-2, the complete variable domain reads EAGVVQSPRYKIIEKKQPVAFWCNPISGHNTLYWYLQNLGQGPELLIRYENEEAVDDSQLPKDRFSAERLKGVDSTLKIQPAELGDSAVYLCASSLAGQGIGELFFGEGSRLTVL.

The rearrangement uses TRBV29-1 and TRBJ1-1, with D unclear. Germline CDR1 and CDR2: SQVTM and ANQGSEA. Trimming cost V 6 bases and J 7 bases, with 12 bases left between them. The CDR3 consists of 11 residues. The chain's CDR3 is CSVLRVGEAFF. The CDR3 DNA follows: TGCAGCGTCTTGCGGGTTGGTGAAGCTTTCTTT.

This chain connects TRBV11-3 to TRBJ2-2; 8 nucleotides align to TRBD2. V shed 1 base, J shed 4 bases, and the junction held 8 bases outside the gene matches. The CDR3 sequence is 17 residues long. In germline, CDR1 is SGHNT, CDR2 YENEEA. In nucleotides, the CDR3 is TGTGCCAGCAGCTTAGGGGTCACGGGGGGGAGCACCGGGGAGCTGTTTTTT. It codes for CASSLGVTGGSTGELFF.

The CDR3 sequence: CASSLGAEPLYEQYF. The CDR3 DNA reads as TGTGCCAGCAGCTTGGGAGCGGAGCCCCTCTACGAGCAGTACTTC. This chain links TRBV7-2 with TRBJ2-7; D possibly corresponds to TRBD2 (5 bases). The CDR3 is made up of 15 amino acids. The germline V gene encodes CDR1 SGHTA and CDR2 FQGNSA. V was trimmed by 3 bases and J by 3 bases, leaving 15 bases between them. The variable domain in full, completed from reference TRBV7-2 and TRBJ2-7, reads GAGVSQSPSNKVTEKGKDVELRCDPISGHTALYWYRQSLGQGLEFLIYFQGNSAPDKSGLPSDRFSAERTGGSVSTLTIQRTQQEDSAVYLCASSLGAEPLYEQYFGPGTRLTVT.

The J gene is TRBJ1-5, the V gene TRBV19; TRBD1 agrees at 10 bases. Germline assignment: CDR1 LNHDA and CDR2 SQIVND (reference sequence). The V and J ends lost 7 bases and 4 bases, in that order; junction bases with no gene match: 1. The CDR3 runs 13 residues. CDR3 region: CASKGQGNQPQHF. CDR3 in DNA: TGTGCCAGTAAGGGACAGGGGAATCAGCCCCAGCATTTT.

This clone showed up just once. CDR3 protein: CASSLQVRQPQHF. CDR3 sequence (DNA): TGTGCCAGCTCCCTCCAAGTCCGGCAGCCCCAGCATTTT. The chain is built from TRBV18 and TRBJ1-5; the D is unclear. V dropped 6 bases and J dropped 7 bases, with 13 bases sitting between them. The germline gives CDR1 KGHSH, CDR2 LQKENI. This CDR3 is built from 13 residues.

The CDR3 loop reads CASSHNRDEQFF. CDR3 nucleotide sequence: TGCGCCAGCAGCCATAATCGGGATGAGCAGTTCTTC. This chain links TRBV5-1 with TRBJ2-1; no clear D gene. CDR3 size: 12 residues. Germline CDR1 SGHRS, CDR2 YFSETQ. V was shortened by 4 bases and J by 8 bases, with 10 bases between the two germline ends.

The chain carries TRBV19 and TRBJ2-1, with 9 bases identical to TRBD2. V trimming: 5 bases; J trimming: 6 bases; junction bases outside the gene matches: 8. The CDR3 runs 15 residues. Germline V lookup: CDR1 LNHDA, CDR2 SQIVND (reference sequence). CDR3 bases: TGTGCCAGTAGTTGGAGCCTAGCGGGACTCAATGAGCAGTTCTTC. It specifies CASSWSLAGLNEQFF.

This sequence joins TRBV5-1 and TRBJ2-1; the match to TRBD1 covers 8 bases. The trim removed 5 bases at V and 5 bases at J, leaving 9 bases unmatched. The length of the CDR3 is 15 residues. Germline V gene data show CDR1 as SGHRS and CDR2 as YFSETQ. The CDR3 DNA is TGCGCCAGCAGTGTCAGGACAGGGCGGGACAATGAGCAGTTCTTC. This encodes CASSVRTGRDNEQFF.

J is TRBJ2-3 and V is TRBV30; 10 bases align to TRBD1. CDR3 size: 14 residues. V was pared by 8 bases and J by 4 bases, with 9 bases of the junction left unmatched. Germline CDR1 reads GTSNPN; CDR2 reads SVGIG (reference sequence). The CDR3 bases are TGTGCCCGCTCATCGGACAGGGGGGCAGATACGCAGTATTTT. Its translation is CARSSDRGADTQYF.

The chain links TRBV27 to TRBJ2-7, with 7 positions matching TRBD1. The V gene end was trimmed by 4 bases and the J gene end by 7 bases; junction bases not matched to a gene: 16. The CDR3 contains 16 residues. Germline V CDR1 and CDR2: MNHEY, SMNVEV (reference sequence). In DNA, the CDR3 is TGTGCCAGCAGTTCCCGCCCCGACAGGGTGTTGTTTGAGCAGTACTTC. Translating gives CASSSRPDRVLFEQYF.

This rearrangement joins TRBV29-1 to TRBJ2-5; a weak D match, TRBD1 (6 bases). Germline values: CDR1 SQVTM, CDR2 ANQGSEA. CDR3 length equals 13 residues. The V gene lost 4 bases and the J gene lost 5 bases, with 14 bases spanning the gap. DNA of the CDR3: TGCAGCGTTGCTCAGGGGCGGTTGGAGACCCAGTACTTC. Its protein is CSVAQGRLETQYF.

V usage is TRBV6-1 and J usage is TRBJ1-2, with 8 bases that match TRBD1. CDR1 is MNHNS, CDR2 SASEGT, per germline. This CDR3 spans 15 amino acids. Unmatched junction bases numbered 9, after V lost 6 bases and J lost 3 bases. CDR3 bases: TGTGCCAGCAGATTCCGACAGGGGATAGACTATGGCTACACCTTC. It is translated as CASRFRQGIDYGYTF.

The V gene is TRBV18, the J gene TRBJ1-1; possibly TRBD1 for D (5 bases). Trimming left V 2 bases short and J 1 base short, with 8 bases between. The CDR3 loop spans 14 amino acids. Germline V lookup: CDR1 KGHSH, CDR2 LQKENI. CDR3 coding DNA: TGTGCCAGCTCACCATCCACAGGGAACACTGAAGCTTTCTTT. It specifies CASSPSTGNTEAFF.

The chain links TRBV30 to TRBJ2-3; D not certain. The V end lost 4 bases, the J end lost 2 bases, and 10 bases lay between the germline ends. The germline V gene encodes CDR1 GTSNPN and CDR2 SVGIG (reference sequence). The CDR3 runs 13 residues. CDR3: CAWTATDTDTQYF. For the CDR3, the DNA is TGTGCCTGGACAGCGACCGACACAGATACGCAGTATTTT.

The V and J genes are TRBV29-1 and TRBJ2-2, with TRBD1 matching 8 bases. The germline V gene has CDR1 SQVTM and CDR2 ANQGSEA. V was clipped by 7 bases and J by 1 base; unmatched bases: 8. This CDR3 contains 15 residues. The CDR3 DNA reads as TGCAGCGGGATGACCGGGACAGGGAACACCGGGGAGCTGTTTTTT. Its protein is CSGMTGTGNTGELFF.

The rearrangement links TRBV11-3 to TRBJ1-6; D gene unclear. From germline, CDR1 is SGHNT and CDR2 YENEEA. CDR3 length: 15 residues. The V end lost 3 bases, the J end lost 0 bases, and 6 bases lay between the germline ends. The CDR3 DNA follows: TGTGCCAGCAGCTTGCGGAGCTCCTATAATTCACCCCTCCACTTT. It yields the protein CASSLRSSYNSPLHF.

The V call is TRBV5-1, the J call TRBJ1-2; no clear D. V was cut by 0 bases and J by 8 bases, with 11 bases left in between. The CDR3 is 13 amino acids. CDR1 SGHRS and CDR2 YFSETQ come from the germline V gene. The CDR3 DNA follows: TGCGCCAGCAGCTTGGAGGTCGGGGTAGGCTACACCTTC. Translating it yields CASSLEVGVGYTF.

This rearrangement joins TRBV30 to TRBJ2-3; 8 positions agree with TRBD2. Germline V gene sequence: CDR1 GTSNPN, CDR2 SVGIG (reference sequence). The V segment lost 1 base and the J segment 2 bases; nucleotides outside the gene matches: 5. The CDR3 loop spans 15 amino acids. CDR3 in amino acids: CAWSGLAIDTDTQYF. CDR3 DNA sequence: TGTGCCTGGAGTGGACTAGCGATCGACACAGATACGCAGTATTTT.

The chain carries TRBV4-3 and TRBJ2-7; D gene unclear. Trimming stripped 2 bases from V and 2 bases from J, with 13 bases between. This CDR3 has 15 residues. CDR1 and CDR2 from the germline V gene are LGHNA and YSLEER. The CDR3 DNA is TGCGCCAGCAGCCAAAACGACGCGGAACCCTACGAGCAGTACTTC. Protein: CASSQNDAEPYEQYF.

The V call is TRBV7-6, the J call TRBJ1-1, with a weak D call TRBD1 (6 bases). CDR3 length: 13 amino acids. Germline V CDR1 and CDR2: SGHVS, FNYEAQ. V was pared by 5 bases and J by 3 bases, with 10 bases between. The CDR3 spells CASSGGAHTEAFF. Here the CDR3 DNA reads TGTGCCAGCAGCGGGGGGGCGCACACTGAAGCTTTCTTT.